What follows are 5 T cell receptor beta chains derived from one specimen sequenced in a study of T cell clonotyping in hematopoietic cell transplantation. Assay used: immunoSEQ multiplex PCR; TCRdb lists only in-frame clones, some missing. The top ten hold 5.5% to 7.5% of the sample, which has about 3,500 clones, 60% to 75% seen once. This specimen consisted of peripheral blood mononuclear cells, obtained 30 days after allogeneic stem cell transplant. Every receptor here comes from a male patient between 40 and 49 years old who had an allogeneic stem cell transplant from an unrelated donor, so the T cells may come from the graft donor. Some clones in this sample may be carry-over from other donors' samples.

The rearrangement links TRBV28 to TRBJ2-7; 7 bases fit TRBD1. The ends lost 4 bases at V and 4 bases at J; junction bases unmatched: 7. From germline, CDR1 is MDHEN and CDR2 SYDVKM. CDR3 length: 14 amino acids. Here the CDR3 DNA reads TGTGCCAGCAGTTCCCGACAGGGTCGATACGAGCAGTACTTC. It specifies CASSSRQGRYEQYF.

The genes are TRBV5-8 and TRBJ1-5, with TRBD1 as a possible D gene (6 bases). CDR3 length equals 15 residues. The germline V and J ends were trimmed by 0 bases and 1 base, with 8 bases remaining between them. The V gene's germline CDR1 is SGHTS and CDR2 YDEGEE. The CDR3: CASSLDQGSNQPQHF. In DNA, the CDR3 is TGTGCCAGCAGCTTGGATCAGGGGAGCAATCAGCCCCAGCATTTT.

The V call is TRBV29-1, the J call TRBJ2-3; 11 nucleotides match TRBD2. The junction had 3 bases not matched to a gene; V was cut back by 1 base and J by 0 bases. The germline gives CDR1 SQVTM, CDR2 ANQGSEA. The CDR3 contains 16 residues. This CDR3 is CSVEAIAGGSTDTQYF. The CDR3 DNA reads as TGCAGCGTTGAAGCCATAGCGGGAGGGAGCACAGATACGCAGTATTTT.

CDR3 sequence: CASSVLPEGNEQFF. The CDR3 DNA sequence: TGTGCCAGCAGCGTACTTCCCGAGGGAAATGAGCAGTTCTTC. The chain uses TRBV9 and TRBJ2-1; weak D call: TRBD2 (5 bases). CDR3 length: 14 residues. Looked up from germline, CDR1 is SGDLS and CDR2 is YYNGEE. Trimming shortened V by 1 base and J by 7 bases, and 12 bases separated the two germline ends. Using reference TRBV9 and TRBJ2-1 for the parts outside the CDR3, the full variable domain is DSGVTQTPKHLITATGQRVTLRCSPRSGDLSVYWYQQSLDQGLQFLIQYYNGEERAKGNILERFSAQQFPDLHSELNLSSLELGDSALYFCASSVLPEGNEQFFGPGTRLTVL.

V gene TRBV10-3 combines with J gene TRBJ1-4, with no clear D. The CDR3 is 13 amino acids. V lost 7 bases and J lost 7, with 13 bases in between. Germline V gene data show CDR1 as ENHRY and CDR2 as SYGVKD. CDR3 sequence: CAITPNEGEKLFF. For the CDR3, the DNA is TGTGCCATCACTCCAAATGAAGGTGAAAAACTGTTTTTT.